A single sample gave rise to the 5 T cell receptor beta chains below, sequenced in a study of cytomegalovirus exposure and HLA in healthy donors. Primers for the PCR totalled 60 Vbeta and 13 Jbeta. Profiled with immunoSEQ multiplex PCR; TCRdb holds only in-frame clones, not every one. The sample has around 240,000 clones; 82% are singletons. Sequenced material: PBMCs. The receptors stem from a woman in her thirties or forties in good health and CMV-seropositive.

The V gene is TRBV6-6, the J gene TRBJ1-4; maybe TRBD1 (6 bases). The CDR3 length is 14 residues. V lost 4 bases, J lost 5 bases, and 11 bases lay in between. Looked up from germline, CDR1 is MNHNY and CDR2 is SVGAGI (reference sequence). CDR3 sequence: CASSSRGSNEKLFF. For the CDR3, the DNA is TGTGCCAGCAGTTCCAGGGGATCCAATGAAAAACTGTTTTTT.

The V gene is TRBV18, the J gene TRBJ1-5; a possible D gene is TRBD1 (6 bases). V lost 3 bases and J lost 2, with 11 bases in between. CDR3 length equals 15 residues. Germline CDR1 reads KGHSH; CDR2 reads LQKENI. The CDR3 DNA sequence: TGTGCCAGCTCACCGGACAGCTCGGGCAATCAGCCCCAGCATTTT. The encoded protein is CASSPDSSGNQPQHF.

The count of this clone is one. The V gene is TRBV29-1, the J gene TRBJ2-1; 9 nucleotides line up with TRBD1. This CDR3 is built from 14 residues. The V and J ends lost 6 bases and 6 bases, in that order; junction bases with no gene match: 9. Germline assignment: CDR1 SQVTM and CDR2 ANQGSEA. Here the CDR3 DNA reads TGCAGCGTAGCTCCGGGACAGGGAATCAATGAGCAGTTCTTC. It encodes CSVAPGQGINEQFF.

The CDR3 sequence: CASSRDSLSSYNEQFF. The CDR3 region has the DNA TGTGCCAGCAGCCGGGACTCCTTAAGCTCCTACAATGAGCAGTTCTTC. V usage is TRBV11-3 and J usage is TRBJ2-1, with TRBD2 as a possible D gene (6 bases). The V gene lost 5 bases and the J gene lost 0 bases, with 14 bases spanning the gap. The length of the CDR3 is 16 residues. Germline V CDR1 and CDR2: SGHNT, YENEEA.

The chain recombines TRBV15 with TRBJ2-7, with D possibly TRBD2 on 6 matching bases. CDR1 is LNHNV, CDR2 YYDKDF, per germline (reference sequence). V was trimmed by 5 bases and J by 5 bases, leaving 13 bases between them. The CDR3 covers 13 residues. CDR3 nucleotides: TGTGCCACCAGCCCGTGGGGGGATGACGAGCAGTACTTC. It specifies CATSPWGDDEQYF.